Listed here are 12 T cell receptor beta chains from one sample, sequenced in a study of blood T cell repertoires in COVID-19. Repertoires were generated with immunoSEQ multiplex PCR, while TCRdb's copy carries only in-frame clones and drops some. The sample lists over 350,000 clones, around nine tenths occurring once. The specimen sequenced was PBMCs or T cells enriched from blood (not recorded which). All receptors derive from a woman between 18 and 30 years old with acute COVID-19.

V gene TRBV5-6 combines with J gene TRBJ1-1, with TRBD1 matching 9 bases. With V trimmed by 1 base and J by 4 bases, 8 bases remained unmatched. Germline V gene data show CDR1 as SGHDT and CDR2 as YYEEEE. The CDR3 sequence is 16 residues long. The CDR3, as DNA: TGTGCCAGCAGCTTGCTGGGTGACAGGGGGGCCACTGAAGCTTTCTTT. Its translation: CASSLLGDRGATEAFF.

The rearrangement links TRBV10-1 to TRBJ2-7; possibly TRBD1 for D (7 bases). The germline gives CDR1 WNHNN, CDR2 SYGVQD (reference sequence). V was pared by 7 bases and J by 4 bases, with 20 bases between. This CDR3 contains 15 residues. CDR3 in amino acids: CASKGGVTGWYEQYF. The CDR3 coding sequence is TGCGCCAGCAAGGGGGGAGTGACAGGGTGGTACGAGCAGTACTTC.

V and J are TRBV4-3 and TRBJ2-7, with D perhaps TRBD1 (6 bases). With 0 bases removed from V and 0 bases from J, the gap between germline ends came to 12 bases. Germline V gene sequence: CDR1 LGHNA, CDR2 YSLEER. This CDR3 contains 16 residues. CDR3 coding DNA: TGCGCCAGCAGCCAAGAATACGACAGGAGCTCCTACGAGCAGTACTTC. This codes for CASSQEYDRSSYEQYF.

This chain links TRBV6-5 with TRBJ2-7; weak D call: TRBD1 (6 bases). Germline assignment: CDR1 MNHEY and CDR2 SVGAGI. There are 15 residues in the CDR3. V gave up 7 bases and J gave up 0 bases, with 16 bases separating them. Here the CDR3 reads CASILRPTGSYEQYF. The CDR3 region has the DNA TGTGCCAGCATCTTACGACCGACAGGCTCCTACGAGCAGTACTTC.

This clone was observed once. The chain recombines TRBV9 with TRBJ1-1; possible D gene TRBD1, 6 bases. V was cut by 4 bases and J by 6 bases, with 13 bases left in between. The germline CDR1 and CDR2 sequences are SGDLS and YYNGEE. This CDR3 is built from 13 residues. The CDR3: CASSPGGRAEAFF. CDR3 bases: TGTGCCAGCAGCCCTGGGGGCAGGGCTGAAGCTTTCTTT.

This clone was recorded once. This chain uses TRBV27 with TRBJ1-1; D may be TRBD1 (5 bases). V was cut by 4 bases and J by 2 bases, with 14 bases left in between. This CDR3 spans 15 amino acids. Germline CDR1 and CDR2: MNHEY and SMNVEV (reference sequence). DNA of the CDR3: TGTGCCAGCAGTTCTCCCAGGGCGGGAAACACTGAAGCTTTCTTT. Residues: CASSSPRAGNTEAFF.

J is TRBJ2-7 and V is TRBV11-2; D is possibly TRBD1 (6 bases). Trimming took 5 bases from V and 3 from J, leaving 14 bases between them. This CDR3 spans 14 amino acids. Germline loops: CDR1 SGHAT, CDR2 FQNNGV. The CDR3 bases are TGTGCCAGCAGCCCGTACCGGGACAACTACGAGCAGTACTTC. It is translated as CASSPYRDNYEQYF.

This chain connects TRBV19 to TRBJ2-4; D uncertain. V was trimmed by 7 bases and J by 2 bases, leaving 18 bases between them. In germline, CDR1 is LNHDA, CDR2 SQIVND (reference sequence). The CDR3 runs 16 residues. The CDR3 region has the DNA TGTGCCAGTAACGGTTTGCAGGTTGGAACCAAAAACATTCAGTACTTC. It is translated as CASNGLQVGTKNIQYF.

The gene calls are TRBV6-5 and TRBJ2-3; 7 bases fit TRBD2. The CDR3 contains 16 residues. With V trimmed by 4 bases and J by 5 bases, 12 bases remained unmatched. Germline loops: CDR1 MNHEY, CDR2 SVGAGI. The CDR3 region has the DNA TGTGCCAGCAGTTTTGCCTTTGGGGGGGGAGGAGATACGCAGTATTTT. Amino acid sequence: CASSFAFGGGGDTQYF.

The chain employs TRBV7-8 and TRBJ2-7; possibly TRBD1 for D (6 bases). Trimming left V 5 bases short and J 4 bases short, with 15 bases between. Germline loops: CDR1 SGHVS, CDR2 FQNEAQ. This CDR3 has 14 amino acids. CDR3 in amino acids: CASSQRGHTYEQYF. The CDR3 DNA reads TGTGCCAGCAGCCAACGGGGACATACTTACGAGCAGTACTTC.

The genes are TRBV9 and TRBJ2-2, with D possibly TRBD2 on 6 matching bases. Germline V gene sequence: CDR1 SGDLS, CDR2 YYNGEE. Trimming removed 2 bases from V and 4 bases from J, with 9 bases in between. This CDR3 has 14 amino acids. CDR3 sequence (DNA): TGTGCCAGCAGCGTGGCGACTAGCACCGGGGAGCTGTTTTTT. Translated, it gives CASSVATSTGELFF. The full variable domain, its missing parts supplied by reference TRBV9 and TRBJ2-2, is DSGVTQTPKHLITATGQRVTLRCSPRSGDLSVYWYQQSLDQGLQFLIQYYNGEERAKGNILERFSAQQFPDLHSELNLSSLELGDSALYFCASSVATSTGELFFGEGSRLTVL.

The gene calls are TRBV19 and TRBJ2-3; D gene unclear. V gave up 3 bases and J gave up 5 bases, with 9 bases separating them. This CDR3 region has 13 residues. CDR1 and CDR2 from the germline V gene are LNHDA and SQIVND (reference sequence). CDR3 bases: TGTGCCAGTAGTATGAGTTCGGGAGATACGCAGTATTTT. Translated, it gives CASSMSSGDTQYF.